The 14 T cell receptor beta chains presented below share a single source sample, sequenced in a study of T cells after yellow fever vaccination. From the 5' RACE reads, TCRdb called clonotypes with MiXCR, one entry per CDR3 protein. The sample has 30,000 or so distinct CDR3 sequences, about 6.6% seen once. The sample here was PBMCs, either bulk or a sorted T-cell subset (CD4+, CD8+, memory, or dextramer-sorted; not recorded which), taken on the day of the first yellow fever vaccination. Receptor source: a young man who received the YFV17D yellow fever vaccine.

This clonotype was observed at least ten times. The chain couples TRBV6-5 to TRBJ1-6; D remains ambiguous. CDR1 and CDR2 (germline): MNHEY, SVGAGI. V lost 8 bases and J 7 bases, leaving 24 bases between the germline ends. This CDR3 contains 17 residues. DNA of the CDR3: TGTGCCAGCCACCTACCCCGGGTCGGGGAAGAAAATTCACCCCTCCACTTT. Translation: CASHLPRVGEENSPLHF.

This clonotype was counted at least ten times. This chain connects TRBV11-3 to TRBJ2-2; 11 bases agree with TRBD2. The CDR3 extends over 14 amino acids. The V and J ends lost 5 bases and 7 bases, in that order; junction bases with no gene match: 3. Germline assignment: CDR1 SGHNT and CDR2 YENEEA. The DNA of the CDR3 is TGTGCCAGCAGCGGGGGACTAGCGGACGGGGAGCTGTTTTTT. Amino acids: CASSGGLADGELFF.

This clonotype was seen repeatedly, ten times or more. V is TRBV12-3 or TRBV12-4 and J is TRBJ2-1, with a possible D match to TRBD1 (6 bases). The CDR3 consists of 16 residues. The V gene lost 5 bases and the J gene lost 6 bases, with 20 bases spanning the gap. The CDR3 is CASSMTGEQGVNEQFF. CDR3 nucleotides: TGTGCCAGCAGTATGACAGGTGAACAGGGAGTCAATGAGCAGTTCTTC.

This clonotype has a handful of counts. The chain uses TRBV7-2 and TRBJ2-3; D not certain. V was cut by 2 bases and J by 2 bases, with 8 bases left in between. The CDR3 is 14 residues long. CDR1 and CDR2 (germline): SGHTA, FQGNSA. CDR3 sequence: CASSLYGPTDTQYF. The CDR3 nucleotides are TGTGCCAGCAGCTTATACGGCCCCACAGATACGCAGTATTTT. The full variable domain, rest sourced from reference TRBV7-2 and TRBJ2-3, is GAGVSQSPSNKVTEKGKDVELRCDPISGHTALYWYRQSLGQGLEFLIYFQGNSAPDKSGLPSDRFSAERTGGSVSTLTIQRTQQEDSAVYLCASSLYGPTDTQYFGPGTRLTVL.

This clonotype showed up many times. This chain joins TRBV12-5 and TRBJ1-5; the D gene is possibly TRBD1 (6 bases). Germline lookup yields CDR1 LGHNT and CDR2 FRNRAP. V gave up 4 bases and J gave up 4 bases, with 20 bases separating them. The CDR3 extends over 17 amino acids. The CDR3 DNA follows: TGTGCTAGTGGTTCCGCGCCCGGGACAAAGATAAATCAGCCCCAGCATTTT. Residues: CASGSAPGTKINQPQHF.

The CDR3, as DNA: TGTGCCAGCAGCTTTACCTCCGGGACCTGGGGGACAGAGACCCAGTACTTC. Its translation is CASSFTSGTWGTETQYF. This chain connects TRBV7-9 to TRBJ2-5; D may correspond to TRBD1 or TRBD2 (5 bases each). V was cut by 3 bases and J by 4 bases, with 21 bases left in between. CDR1 is SEHNR and CDR2 is FQNEAQ in the germline V gene (reference sequence). This CDR3 spans 17 amino acids.

This clonotype came up many times. The chain employs TRBV25-1 and TRBJ2-7, with TRBD1 matching over 8 bases. This CDR3 is built from 15 residues. The V segment lost 2 bases and the J segment 4 bases; nucleotides outside the gene matches: 7. Germline lookup yields CDR1 MGHDK and CDR2 SYGVNS. Here the CDR3 DNA reads TGTGCCAGCAGTGAAGGTAACAGGGGGGTGTACGAGCAGTACTTC. Amino acids: CASSEGNRGVYEQYF.

This clonotype came up a few times. The chain recombines TRBV7-2 with TRBJ2-3, with 9 positions matching TRBD2. The CDR3 has 16 residues. From germline, CDR1 is SGHTA and CDR2 FQGNSA. V lost 1 base and J lost 2; bases outside the gene matches: 4. The CDR3 nucleotides are TGTGCCAGCAGCTTAGTAGGCGGGGGGGACACAGATACGCAGTATTTT. Residues: CASSLVGGGDTDTQYF.

The chain is built from TRBV28 and TRBJ2-3; TRBD2 matches 8 bases. V gave up 4 bases and J gave up 3 bases; unmatched junction bases: 9. This CDR3 contains 16 residues. CDR1 and CDR2 (germline): MDHEN, SYDVKM. CDR3 loop: CASSSGRRGVTDTQYF. As DNA, the CDR3 is TGTGCCAGCAGTTCCGGAAGGCGGGGGGTTACAGATACGCAGTATTTT.

Turning to this clonotype: This may stem from a read error, because a much larger clone lies one nucleotide away. V is TRBV5-6 and J is TRBJ2-7; TRBD1 is a possible D gene (5 bases). CDR3 length: 15 amino acids. V was cut by 4 bases and J by 2 bases, with 16 bases left in between. Germline values: CDR1 SGHDT, CDR2 YYEEEE. The CDR3 sequence is CASSGRGHGTYEQYF. As DNA, the CDR3 is TGTGCCAGCAGCGGCCGTGGACACGGTACCTACGAGCAGTACTTC.

J is TRBJ1-1 and V is TRBV12-3 or TRBV12-4; 7 nucleotides match TRBD1. The CDR3 covers 14 residues. The V and J ends lost 1 base and 5 bases, in that order; junction bases with no gene match: 4. CDR3 DNA sequence: TGTGCCAGCAGTTTAGGACAGGGAAGAACTGAAGCTTTCTTT. Amino acid sequence: CASSLGQGRTEAFF.

This clonotype was found many times. V gene TRBV20-1 combines with J gene TRBJ1-6, with TRBD1 identical over 10 bases. The J segment lost 7 bases and the V segment lost 5 bases, leaving 5 bases of the junction unmatched. Germline values: CDR1 DFQATT, CDR2 SNEGSKA (reference sequence). This CDR3 comprises 14 residues. CDR3 sequence (DNA): TGCAGTGCTTCCCGACAGGGGGCAAATTCACCCCTCCACTTT. It specifies CSASRQGANSPLHF.

This clonotype showed up many times. V is TRBV6-1 and J is TRBJ1-5, with unresolved D. CDR3 length: 12 residues. CDR1 and CDR2 (germline): MNHNS, SASEGT. The V and J ends lost 6 bases and 4 bases respectively, with 7 bases between them. The CDR3: CASRVQNQPQHF. The CDR3 DNA is TGTGCCAGCAGAGTACAGAATCAGCCCCAGCATTTT.

This clonotype was seen many times. V gene TRBV20-1 combines with J gene TRBJ1-6; possibly TRBD1 for D (6 bases). Germline values: CDR1 DFQATT, CDR2 SNEGSKA (reference sequence). CDR3 size: 13 residues. Trimming removed 0 bases from V and 6 bases from J, with 6 bases in between. CDR3 region: CSARDRGNSPLHF. CDR3 sequence (DNA): TGCAGTGCTAGAGACAGGGGTAATTCACCCCTCCACTTT.